This T cell receptor (beta chain) was recovered during a study of cytomegalovirus exposure and HLA in healthy donors. General study findings and limits: Researchers reported from a later analysis that most CMV-associated TCR beta chains appeared HLA-restricted. Confirmation in vitro established that a few CMV-associated chains were specific for CMV antigens.

PCR employed 60 Vbeta and 13 Jbeta primers. The protocol was immunoSEQ multiplex PCR, while the TCRdb copy is restricted to in-frame clones and leaves out a portion. There are roughly 80,000 clones in the sample; 67% occur only once, and 6.5% to 7.5% lies in the top ten. This clone was detected once. The target antigen is unknown. V was shortened by 3 bases and J by 6 bases, with 17 bases between the two germline ends. The CDR3 has 16 residues. CDR1 SGHTA and CDR2 FQGNSA come from the germline V gene. The chain joins TRBV7-2 to TRBJ2-2; weak D call: TRBD1 (6 bases). Sequenced sample: PBMCs. This clonotype was obtained from a woman between 45 and 65 years old in good health and CMV-seropositive. CDR3: CASSLGAGRGSGELFF. The CDR3 region has the DNA TGTGCCAGCAGCTTGGGGGCAGGGCGAGGGTCCGGGGAGCTGTTTTTT.